Given below is one T cell receptor (beta chain) in context. These data are taken from a study of blood T cell repertoires in COVID-19. Germline V gene data show CDR1 as SGHRS and CDR2 as YFSETQ. V dropped 1 base and J dropped 1 base, with 9 bases sitting between them. There are 16 residues in the CDR3. Source study methods: Nucleated cell counts were estimated from reference gene primer amplification. Sequencing used immunoSEQ multiplex PCR; TCRdb keeps in-frame clones, though not all of them. V and J calls and clone size come straight from that table; D and trimming were deduced from the DNA. The sample consists of about 180,000 clones, about 91% of them appearing once.

The V and J genes are TRBV5-1 and TRBJ1-6; D is uncertain. This clonotype originated in a woman aged 25 to 45 with acute or convalescent COVID-19. The specimen was peripheral blood. This CDR3 reads CASSLMERSYNSPLHF. The CDR3 DNA reads TGCGCCAGCAGCTTGATGGAGAGGTCCTATAATTCACCCCTCCACTTT.